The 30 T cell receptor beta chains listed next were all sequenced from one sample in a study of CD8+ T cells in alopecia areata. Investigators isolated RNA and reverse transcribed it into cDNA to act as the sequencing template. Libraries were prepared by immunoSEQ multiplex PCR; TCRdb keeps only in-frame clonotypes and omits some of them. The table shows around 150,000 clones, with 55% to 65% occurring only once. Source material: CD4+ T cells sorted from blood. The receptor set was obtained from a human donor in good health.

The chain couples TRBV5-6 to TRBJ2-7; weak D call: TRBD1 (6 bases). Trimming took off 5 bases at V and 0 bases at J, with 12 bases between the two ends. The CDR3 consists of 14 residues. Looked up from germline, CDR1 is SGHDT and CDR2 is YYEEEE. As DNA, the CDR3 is TGTGCCAGCAGAAACCGGGACATCTCCTACGAGCAGTACTTC. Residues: CASRNRDISYEQYF. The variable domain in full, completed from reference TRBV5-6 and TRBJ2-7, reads DAGVTQSPTHLIKTRGQQVTLRCSPKSGHDTVSWYQQALGQGPQFIFQYYEEEERQRGNFPDRFSGHQFPNYSSELNVNALLLGDSALYLCASRNRDISYEQYFGPGTRLTVT.

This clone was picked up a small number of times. The CDR3 DNA reads as TGTGCCAGCAGTCCCCAGGGGTTGATTGGCACTGAAGCTTTCTTT. Translated, it gives CASSPQGLIGTEAFF. The chain joins TRBV27 to TRBJ1-1; the D gene is possibly TRBD1 (6 bases). The CDR3 totals 15 residues. V shed 5 bases and J shed 4 bases, with 17 bases lying between them. In germline, CDR1 is MNHEY, CDR2 SMNVEV (reference sequence).

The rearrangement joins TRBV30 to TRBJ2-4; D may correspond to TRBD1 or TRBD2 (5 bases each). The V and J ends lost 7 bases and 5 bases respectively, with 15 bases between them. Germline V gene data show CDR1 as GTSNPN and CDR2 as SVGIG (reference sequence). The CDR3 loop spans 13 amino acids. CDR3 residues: CAYSPGPQNIQYF. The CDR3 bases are TGTGCCTATAGCCCGGGACCCCAAAACATTCAGTACTTC.

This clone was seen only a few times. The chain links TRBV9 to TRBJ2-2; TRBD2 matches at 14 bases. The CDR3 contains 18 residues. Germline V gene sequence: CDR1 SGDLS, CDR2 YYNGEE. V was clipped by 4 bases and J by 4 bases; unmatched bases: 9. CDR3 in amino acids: CASSPRLAGGRRTGELFF. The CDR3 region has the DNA TGTGCCAGCAGCCCGAGACTAGCGGGAGGGCGTCGCACCGGGGAGCTGTTTTTT.

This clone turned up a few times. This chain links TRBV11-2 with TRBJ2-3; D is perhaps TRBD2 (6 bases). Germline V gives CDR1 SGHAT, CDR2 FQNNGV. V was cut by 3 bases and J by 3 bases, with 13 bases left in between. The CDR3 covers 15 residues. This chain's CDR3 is CASSFQRGGTDTQYF. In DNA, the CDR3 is TGTGCCAGCAGCTTCCAAAGGGGAGGAACAGATACGCAGTATTTT.

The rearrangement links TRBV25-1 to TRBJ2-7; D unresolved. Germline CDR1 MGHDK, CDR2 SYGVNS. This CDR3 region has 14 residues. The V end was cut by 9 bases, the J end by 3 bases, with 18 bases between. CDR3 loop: CARGWKNPFYEQYF. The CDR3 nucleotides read TGTGCCAGGGGGTGGAAGAACCCCTTCTACGAGCAGTACTTC.

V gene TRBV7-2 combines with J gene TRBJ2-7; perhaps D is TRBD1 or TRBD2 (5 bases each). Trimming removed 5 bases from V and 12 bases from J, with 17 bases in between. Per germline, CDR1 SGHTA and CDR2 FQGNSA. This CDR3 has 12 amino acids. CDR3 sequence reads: CASSAGTPSLYF. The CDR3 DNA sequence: TGTGCCAGCAGCGCCGGGACCCCTAGCTTGTACTTC. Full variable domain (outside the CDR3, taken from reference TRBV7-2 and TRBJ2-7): GAGVSQSPSNKVTEKGKDVELRCDPISGHTALYWYRQSLGQGLEFLIYFQGNSAPDKSGLPSDRFSAERTGGSVSTLTIQRTQQEDSAVYLCASSAGTPSLYFGPGTRLTVT.

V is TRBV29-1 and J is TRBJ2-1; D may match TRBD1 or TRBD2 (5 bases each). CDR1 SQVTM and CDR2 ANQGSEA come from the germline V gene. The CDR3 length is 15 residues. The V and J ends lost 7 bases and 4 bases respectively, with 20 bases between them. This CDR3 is CSAKSLGPAYNEQFF. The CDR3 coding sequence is TGCAGCGCCAAGAGTTTGGGACCTGCGTACAATGAGCAGTTCTTC.

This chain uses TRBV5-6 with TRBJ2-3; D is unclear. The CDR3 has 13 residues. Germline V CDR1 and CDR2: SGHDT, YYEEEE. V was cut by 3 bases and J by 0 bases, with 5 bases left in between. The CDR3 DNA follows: TGTGCCAGCAGCTCGGACAGCACAGATACGCAGTATTTT. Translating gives CASSSDSTDTQYF. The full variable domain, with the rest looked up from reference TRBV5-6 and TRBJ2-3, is DAGVTQSPTHLIKTRGQQVTLRCSPKSGHDTVSWYQQALGQGPQFIFQYYEEEERQRGNFPDRFSGHQFPNYSSELNVNALLLGDSALYLCASSSDSTDTQYFGPGTRLTVL.

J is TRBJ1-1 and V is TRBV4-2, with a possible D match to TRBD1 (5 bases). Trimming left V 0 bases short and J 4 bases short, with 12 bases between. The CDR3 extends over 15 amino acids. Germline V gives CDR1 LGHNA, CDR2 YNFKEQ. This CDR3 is CASSQDNRGTTEAFF. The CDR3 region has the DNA TGTGCCAGCAGCCAAGATAATAGAGGGACCACTGAAGCTTTCTTT.

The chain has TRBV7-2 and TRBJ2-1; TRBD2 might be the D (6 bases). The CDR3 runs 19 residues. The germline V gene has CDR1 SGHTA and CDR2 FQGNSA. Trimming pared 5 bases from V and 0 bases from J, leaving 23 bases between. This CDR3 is CASSVRGTRYRSSYNEQFF. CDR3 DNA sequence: TGTGCCAGCAGCGTTCGAGGGACTCGCTACCGAAGCTCCTACAATGAGCAGTTCTTC.

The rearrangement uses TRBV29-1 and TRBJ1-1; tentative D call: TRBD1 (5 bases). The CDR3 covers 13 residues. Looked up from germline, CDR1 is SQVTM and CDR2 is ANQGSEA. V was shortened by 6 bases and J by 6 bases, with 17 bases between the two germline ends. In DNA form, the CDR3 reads TGCAGCGTCCGGAAGACAGCGTCCTCTGAAGCTTTCTTT. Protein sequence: CSVRKTASSEAFF.

The CDR3 spells CASSFGTVINYGYTF. The CDR3 bases are TGCGCCAGCAGCTTCGGGACAGTGATTAACTATGGCTACACCTTC. The rearrangement joins TRBV5-1 to TRBJ1-2; 7 nucleotides agree with TRBD1. After removal of 2 bases from V and 1 base from J, the junction contained 5 bases not matched to a gene. Germline CDR1 is SGHRS and CDR2 is YFSETQ. The CDR3 is 15 amino acids. Full variable domain (rest looked up from reference TRBV5-1 and TRBJ1-2): KAGVTQTPRYLIKTRGQQVTLSCSPISGHRSVSWYQQTPGQGLQFLFEYFSETQRNKGNFPGRFSGRQFSNSRSEMNVSTLELGDSALYLCASSFGTVINYGYTFGSGTRLTVV.

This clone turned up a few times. The CDR3 DNA reads TGTGCCAGCAGTCCACTAGCGGGATTAGCCAAAAACATTCAGTACTTC. It codes for CASSPLAGLAKNIQYF. This sequence joins TRBV2 and TRBJ2-4; 10 bases are shared with TRBD2. The CDR3 has 16 amino acids. The trim removed 5 bases at V and 0 bases at J, leaving 4 bases unmatched. The germline V gene encodes CDR1 SNHLY and CDR2 FYNNEI.

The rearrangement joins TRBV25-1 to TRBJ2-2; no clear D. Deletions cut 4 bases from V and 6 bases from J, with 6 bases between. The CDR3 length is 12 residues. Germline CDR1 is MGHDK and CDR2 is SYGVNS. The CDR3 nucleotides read TGTGCCAGCAGTGTGTGGTCCGGGGAGCTGTTTTTT. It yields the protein CASSVWSGELFF.

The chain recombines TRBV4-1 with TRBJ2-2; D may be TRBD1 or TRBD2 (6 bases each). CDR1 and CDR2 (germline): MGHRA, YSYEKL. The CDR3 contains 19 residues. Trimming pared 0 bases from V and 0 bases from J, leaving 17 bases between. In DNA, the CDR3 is TGCGCCAGCAGCCAAGATCCGGGGGCTAGCGTCGCGAACACCGGGGAGCTGTTTTTT. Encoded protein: CASSQDPGASVANTGELFF.

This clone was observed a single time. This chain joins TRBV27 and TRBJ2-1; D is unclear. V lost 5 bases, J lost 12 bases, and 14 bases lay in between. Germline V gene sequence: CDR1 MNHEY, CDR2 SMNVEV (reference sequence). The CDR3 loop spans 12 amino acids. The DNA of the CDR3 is TGTGCCAGCAGTCCCCCAAATCGAGCGCAGTTCTTC. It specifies CASSPPNRAQFF.

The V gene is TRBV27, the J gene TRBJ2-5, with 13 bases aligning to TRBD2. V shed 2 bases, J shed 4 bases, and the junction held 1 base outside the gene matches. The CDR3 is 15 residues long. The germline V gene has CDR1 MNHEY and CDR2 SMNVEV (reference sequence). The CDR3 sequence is CASSLGLAGVETQYF. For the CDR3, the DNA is TGTGCCAGCAGTTTAGGACTAGCGGGAGTAGAGACCCAGTACTTC.

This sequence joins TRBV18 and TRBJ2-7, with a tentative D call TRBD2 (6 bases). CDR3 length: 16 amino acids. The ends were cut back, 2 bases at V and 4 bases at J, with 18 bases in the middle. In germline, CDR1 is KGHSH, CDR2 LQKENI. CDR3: CASSPFSGTFNYEQYF. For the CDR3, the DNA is TGTGCCAGCTCACCATTCTCCGGGACTTTCAATTACGAGCAGTACTTC.

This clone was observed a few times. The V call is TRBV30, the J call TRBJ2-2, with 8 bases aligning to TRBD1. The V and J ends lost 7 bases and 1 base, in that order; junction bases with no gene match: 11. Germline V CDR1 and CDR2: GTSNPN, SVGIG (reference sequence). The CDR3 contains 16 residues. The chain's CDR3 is CASRQGWLRNTGELFF. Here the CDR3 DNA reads TGTGCCTCTCGACAGGGGTGGCTACGGAACACCGGGGAGCTGTTTTTT.

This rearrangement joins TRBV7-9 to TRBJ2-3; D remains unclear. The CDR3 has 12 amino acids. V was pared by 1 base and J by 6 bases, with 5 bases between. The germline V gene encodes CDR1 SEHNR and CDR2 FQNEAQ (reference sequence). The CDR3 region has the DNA TGTGCCAGCAGCTTAGAAAGGGATACGCAGTATTTT. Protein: CASSLERDTQYF.

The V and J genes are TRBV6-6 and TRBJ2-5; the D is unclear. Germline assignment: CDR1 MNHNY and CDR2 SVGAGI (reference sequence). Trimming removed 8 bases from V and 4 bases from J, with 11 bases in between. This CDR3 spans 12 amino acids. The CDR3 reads CASARVGETQYF. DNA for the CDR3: TGTGCCAGCGCTCGGGTAGGAGAGACCCAGTACTTC.

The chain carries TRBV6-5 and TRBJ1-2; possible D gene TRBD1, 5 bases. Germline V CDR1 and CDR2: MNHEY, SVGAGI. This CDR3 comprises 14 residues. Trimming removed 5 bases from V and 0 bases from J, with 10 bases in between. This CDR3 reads CASSKTTANYGYTF. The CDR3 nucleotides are TGTGCCAGCAGTAAAACGACAGCTAACTATGGCTACACCTTC.

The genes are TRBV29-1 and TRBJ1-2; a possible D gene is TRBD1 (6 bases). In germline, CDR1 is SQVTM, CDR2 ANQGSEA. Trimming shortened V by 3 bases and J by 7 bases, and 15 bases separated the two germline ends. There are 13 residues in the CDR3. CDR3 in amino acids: CSVEGTGKVGYTF. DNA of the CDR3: TGCAGCGTTGAGGGCACAGGGAAGGTTGGCTACACCTTC.

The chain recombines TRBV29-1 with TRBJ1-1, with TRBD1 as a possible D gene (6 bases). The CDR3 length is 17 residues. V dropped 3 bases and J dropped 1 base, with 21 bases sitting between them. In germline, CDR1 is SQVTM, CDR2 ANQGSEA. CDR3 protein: CSVDETNWDTRNTEAFF. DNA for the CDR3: TGCAGCGTTGACGAAACAAATTGGGACACAAGGAACACTGAAGCTTTCTTT.

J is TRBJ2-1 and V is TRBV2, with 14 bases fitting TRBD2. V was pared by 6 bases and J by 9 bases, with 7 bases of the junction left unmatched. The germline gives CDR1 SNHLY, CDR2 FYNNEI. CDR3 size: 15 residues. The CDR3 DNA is TGTGCCAGCAGCATAGGACTAGCGGGAGGAGCTGAGCAGTTCTTC. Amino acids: CASSIGLAGGAEQFF.

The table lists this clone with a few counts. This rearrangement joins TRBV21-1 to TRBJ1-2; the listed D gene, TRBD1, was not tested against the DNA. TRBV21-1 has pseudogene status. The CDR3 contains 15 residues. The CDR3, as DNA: TGTGCCAGCAGCAAAGCGCCAGGGCACCACTATGGCTACACCTTC. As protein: CASSKAPGHHYGYTF.

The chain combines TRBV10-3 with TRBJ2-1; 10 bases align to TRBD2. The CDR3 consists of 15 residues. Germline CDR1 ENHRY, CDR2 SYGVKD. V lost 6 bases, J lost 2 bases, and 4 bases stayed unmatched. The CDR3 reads CAISLAGVPYNEQFF. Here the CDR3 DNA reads TGTGCCATCAGCCTAGCGGGAGTCCCCTACAATGAGCAGTTCTTC.

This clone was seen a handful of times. The CDR3 DNA reads as TGTGCCAGCCAGCGGGAGCGGATCGGGGAGCTGTTTTTT. Translation: CASQRERIGELFF. This chain uses TRBV27 with TRBJ2-2, with 8 bases matching TRBD2. CDR1 is MNHEY and CDR2 is SMNVEV in the germline V gene (reference sequence). Germline trimming cut 8 bases from V and 7 bases from J; bases unmatched to any gene: 6. The CDR3 is made up of 13 amino acids.

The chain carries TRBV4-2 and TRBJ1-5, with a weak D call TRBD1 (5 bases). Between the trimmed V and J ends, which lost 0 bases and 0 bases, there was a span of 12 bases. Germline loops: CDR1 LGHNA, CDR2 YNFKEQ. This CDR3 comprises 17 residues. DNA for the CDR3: TGTGCCAGCAGCCAAGATGTCTCGACAGATAGCAATCAGCCCCAGCATTTT. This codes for CASSQDVSTDSNQPQHF.